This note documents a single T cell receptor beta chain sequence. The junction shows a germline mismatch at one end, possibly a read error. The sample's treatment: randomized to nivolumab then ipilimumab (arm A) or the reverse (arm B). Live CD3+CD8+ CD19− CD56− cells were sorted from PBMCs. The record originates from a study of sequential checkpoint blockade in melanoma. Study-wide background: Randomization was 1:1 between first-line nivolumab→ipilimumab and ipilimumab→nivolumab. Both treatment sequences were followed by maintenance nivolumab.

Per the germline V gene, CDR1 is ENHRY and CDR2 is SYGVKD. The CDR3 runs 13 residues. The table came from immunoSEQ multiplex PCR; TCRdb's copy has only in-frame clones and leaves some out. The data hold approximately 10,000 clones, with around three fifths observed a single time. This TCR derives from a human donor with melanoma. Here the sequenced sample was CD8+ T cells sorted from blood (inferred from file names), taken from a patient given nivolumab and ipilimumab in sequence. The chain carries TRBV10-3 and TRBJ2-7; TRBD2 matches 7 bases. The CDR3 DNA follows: TGTGCCAGCAGTTACTCGGGAGGATACGAGCAGTACTTC. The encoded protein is CASSYSGGYEQYF.